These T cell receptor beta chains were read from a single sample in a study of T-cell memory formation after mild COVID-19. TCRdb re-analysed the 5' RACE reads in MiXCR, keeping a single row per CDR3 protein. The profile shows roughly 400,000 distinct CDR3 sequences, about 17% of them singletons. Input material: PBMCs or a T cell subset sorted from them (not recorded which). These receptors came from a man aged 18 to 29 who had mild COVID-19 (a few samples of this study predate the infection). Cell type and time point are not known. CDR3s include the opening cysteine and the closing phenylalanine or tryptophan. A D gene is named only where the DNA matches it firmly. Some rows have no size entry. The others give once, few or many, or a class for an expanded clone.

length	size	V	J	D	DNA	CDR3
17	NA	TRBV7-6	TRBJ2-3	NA	TGTGCCAGCAGCCCAAATGAGCCGGGACTTAGCACAGATACGCAGTATTTT	CASSPNEPGLSTDTQYF
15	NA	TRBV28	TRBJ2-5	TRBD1	TGTGCCAGCAGTTTCGCGGGACAGGGGCAAGAGACCCAGTACTTC	CASSFAGQGQETQYF
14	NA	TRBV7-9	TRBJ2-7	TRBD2	TGTGCCAGCAGCCCCGCGGGGGTAAACTACGAGCAGTACTTC	CASSPAGVNYEQYF
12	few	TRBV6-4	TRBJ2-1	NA	TGTGCCAGCAGTACTACAGGGAATGAGCAGTTCTTC	CASSTTGNEQFF
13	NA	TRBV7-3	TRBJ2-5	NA	TGTGCCAGCAGCTTCACCAGGGAAGAGACCCAGTACTTC	CASSFTREETQYF
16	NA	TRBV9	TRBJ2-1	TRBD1	TGTGCCAGCAGCGTAGGTATGGGACAGGTCCCCAATGAGCAGTTCTTC	CASSVGMGQVPNEQFF
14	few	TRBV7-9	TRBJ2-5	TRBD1	TGTGCCAGCAATCAGGACAGGGTGATAGAGACCCAGTACTTC	CASNQDRVIETQYF
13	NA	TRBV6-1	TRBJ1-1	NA	TGTGCCAGCAGTGAACGGGGTGGGACTGAAGCTTTCTTT	CASSERGGTEAFF
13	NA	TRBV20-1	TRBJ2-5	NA	TGCAGTGCTAGAGATCTCGGCCAAGAGACCCAGTACTTC	CSARDLGQETQYF
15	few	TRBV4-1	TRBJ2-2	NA	TGCGCCAGCAGCCAAGTCGCGGAGAACACCGGGGAGCTGTTTTTT	CASSQVAENTGELFF
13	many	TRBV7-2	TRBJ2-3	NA	TGTGCCAGCAGCTTAGAACTTAAAGAAACGCAGTATTTT	CASSLELKETQYF
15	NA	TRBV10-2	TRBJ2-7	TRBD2	TGCGCCAGCAGTGAGTTGGCTAGCGGGAACTACGAGCAGTACTTC	CASSELASGNYEQYF
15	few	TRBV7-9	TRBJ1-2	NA	TGTGCCAGCATCCCGATACTCCTTATGTCCTATGGCTACACCTTC	CASIPILLMSYGYTF
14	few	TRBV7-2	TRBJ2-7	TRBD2	TGTGCCAGCAGCCCGAGACCTGGACTAGGCGAGCAGTACTTC	CASSPRPGLGEQYF
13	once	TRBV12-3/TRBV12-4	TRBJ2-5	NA	TGTGCCACTAGGGGCCAGGGGGGAGAGACCCAGTACTTC	CATRGQGGETQYF
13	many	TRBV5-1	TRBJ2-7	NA	TGCGCCAGCAGCTTAGGGGGTGTGAACGAGCAGTACTTC	CASSLGGVNEQYF
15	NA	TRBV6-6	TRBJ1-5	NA	TGTGCCAGCAGTGGACCCCGGCAGCAGGGGAATTCCCAGCATTTT	CASSGPRQQGNSQHF
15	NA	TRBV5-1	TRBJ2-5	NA	TGCGCCAGCAGCTTGGCTCATGGAAGTCAAGAGACCCAGTACTTC	CASSLAHGSQETQYF
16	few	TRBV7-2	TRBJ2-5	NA	TGTGCCAGCAGCTTAGTAGCTAGCTTAGTCTCGGAGACCCAGTACTTC	CASSLVASLVSETQYF
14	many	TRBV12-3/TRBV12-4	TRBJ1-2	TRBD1	TGTGCCAGCAGTTTAAATGACAGGGTGGAGGGCTACACCTTC	CASSLNDRVEGYTF
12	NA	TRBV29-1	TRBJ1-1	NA	TGCAGCGTTGAAGGCGGGAACACTGAAGCTTTCTTT	CSVEGGNTEAFF
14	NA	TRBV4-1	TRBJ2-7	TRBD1	TGCGCCAGCAGCCCAGGACAGGGCGGAAGAGAGCAGTACTTC	CASSPGQGGREQYF
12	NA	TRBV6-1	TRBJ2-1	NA	TGTGCCAGCAGTGACGGGGGGCATGAGCAGTTCTTC	CASSDGGHEQFF
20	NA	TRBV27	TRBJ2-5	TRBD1	TGTGCCAGCAGCCTCACCCCGGGACAGGGGAGGCCTGGAACTCAAGAGACCCAGTACTTC	CASSLTPGQGRPGTQETQYF